The present T cell receptor (beta chain) was sequenced within a study of T cells in localized non-small cell lung cancer. Measured with immunoSEQ multiplex PCR; TCRdb has only the in-frame clones, and not every one. Among 20,000 to 30,000 clones listed, roughly 90% were seen once. Whole-study findings and limits: Tumor samples were not multi-region, leaving intratumor heterogeneity unexcluded. Appearing in adjacent lung were a median roughly 60 of the top 100 tumor clones.

About this clone: Its target is unknown.

Trimming removed 6 bases from V and 3 bases from J, with 14 bases in between. The CDR3 is 14 amino acids. Germline V lookup: CDR1 MNHEY, CDR2 SMNVEV (reference sequence). The sequence was collected from a woman aged 40-75 years with stage I lung adenocarcinoma. Sequenced material: peripheral blood, taken before any cancer treatment. This chain uses TRBV27 with TRBJ1-1; D gene ambiguous. The CDR3 DNA reads TGTGCCAGCAGGACGGCCGGGTGGTACACTGAAGCTTTCTTT. Its protein product is CASRTAGWYTEAFF.